This is a list of T cell receptor beta chains from one sample in a study of molecular identifiers for immune sequencing clone quantification. TCRdb fed the PCR reads into MiXCR, producing one record per CDR3 protein. The sample lists around 480,000 distinct CDR3 sequences; about 26% were seen once. The sample was naive CD8+ T cells from blood, with Jurkat cell RNA spiked in. The receptor source for this set is a human donor in good health. Some libraries in this study had Jurkat cell RNA spiked in. Each CDR3 is given without its conserved first and last residue. A D gene is named only where the DNA matches it firmly.

>TRBV4-3|TRBJ2-1|TRBD1|13
ASSPGGYRAHEQF
>TRBV27|TRBJ2-1|-|15
ASSSDAGGGGWNEQF
>TRBV13|TRBJ2-7|TRBD1|13
ASSSTGTGTYEQY
>TRBV11-2|TRBJ2-7|-|13
ASSLDLDPDYEQY
>TRBV6-2/TRBV6-3|TRBJ2-7|-|11
ASSFPGLYEQY
>TRBV20-1|TRBJ1-1|TRBD1|14
SACTGGEVLNTEAF
>TRBV7-9|TRBJ1-4|-|14
ASSLSSQQGGEKLF
>TRBV12-3/TRBV12-4|TRBJ2-5|TRBD1|12
ASSYRGREETQY
>TRBV6-5|TRBJ2-3|-|12
ASSSLGRLDTQY
>TRBV19|TRBJ2-7|-|11
ASSILGLDEQY
>TRBV12-3/TRBV12-4|TRBJ2-1|TRBD1|13
ASRTGQGGRDEQF
>TRBV7-9|TRBJ1-6|TRBD1|13
ASSLEWDRGSPLH
>TRBV6-5|TRBJ1-1|-|14
ASSYRVPASNTEAF
>TRBV6-5|TRBJ1-4|-|16
ASRRAGGRAATNEKLF
>TRBV7-2|TRBJ2-1|-|14
ASSLDRFPGYNEQF
>TRBV7-8|TRBJ2-7|TRBD2|11
ASSLAGDHEQY
>TRBV9|TRBJ2-5|-|13
ASGVAYSSQETQY
>TRBV7-6|TRBJ2-6|-|14
ASSPIQGGGANVLT
>TRBV20-1|TRBJ2-3|TRBD1|14
SARGGTGSLADTQY
>TRBV5-6|TRBJ2-7|-|14
ASSSRRHGRYYEQY
>TRBV11-2|TRBJ2-1|-|15
ASSYGWGLSSYNEQF
>TRBV19|TRBJ1-5|-|12
ASSIGTRRGPQH
>TRBV24-1|TRBJ2-3|-|11
AKGTGETDTQY
>TRBV7-9|TRBJ1-1|-|11
ASSLVVDPEAF
>TRBV7-9|TRBJ2-5|TRBD1|11
ASSRDSPSRQY
>TRBV7-9|TRBJ1-4|-|15
ASKLTGNGITNEKLF
>TRBV7-9|TRBJ2-7|-|9
ASSLTRGQY
>TRBV9|TRBJ2-3|TRBD1|15
ASRETAGTGGTDTQY
>TRBV27|TRBJ2-7|TRBD1|12
ASSAGQGFYEQY
>TRBV14|TRBJ1-4|-|13
ASSLMDRPNEKLF
>TRBV7-9|TRBJ2-7|-|11
ASSPVAGIEQY
>TRBV13|TRBJ2-3|TRBD1|14
ASSWTGGLPRDTQY
>TRBV4-3|TRBJ2-3|-|14
ASSQGSPFLAATPY
>TRBV6-5|TRBJ2-7|TRBD1|12
ASSYSTGGYEQY
>TRBV20-1|TRBJ2-3|TRBD2|17
SARAWGLAGGRHTDTQY
>TRBV19|TRBJ1-5|-|10
ASSQPGQPQH
>TRBV29-1|TRBJ1-5|-|10
SVVWGNQPQH
>TRBV29-1|TRBJ2-7|TRBD1|12
SVEVGTGSYEQY
>TRBV24-1|TRBJ1-1|-|13
ATSDYQGISPEAF
>TRBV24-1|TRBJ2-1|TRBD2|15
ATSDSTGLAGVYEQF
>TRBV29-1|TRBJ2-1|-|12
SVEVRTVGNEQF
>TRBV9|TRBJ1-1|-|13
ASSVEGTLNTEAF
>TRBV19|TRBJ2-7|-|11
ASTTTSGYEQY
>TRBV11-2|TRBJ1-1|-|11
ASTENQNTEAF
>TRBV11-2|TRBJ2-3|-|12
ASSLGTFSDTQY
>TRBV2|TRBJ2-2|-|12
ARGGQMNTGELF
>TRBV7-9|TRBJ2-1|-|16
AGSLARDLNFRYNEQF
>TRBV11-2|TRBJ1-1|-|15
ASSLDPHTGANTEAF
>TRBV27|TRBJ2-5|-|9
ASGFGATQY
>TRBV11-2|TRBJ2-7|-|13
ASSLFVGRTYEQY
>TRBV7-9|TRBJ2-1|-|13
ASSLALDRYNEQF
>TRBV19|TRBJ2-1|TRBD2|13
ASSIGTRGYNEQF
>TRBV7-9|TRBJ2-7|TRBD1|14
ASSLPPGQWSDEQY
>TRBV27|TRBJ1-5|-|14
ASSLSSGASNQPQH
>TRBV7-3|TRBJ2-3|-|14
ASSLDRTPGTDTQY
>TRBV27|TRBJ2-7|-|16
ASSSPGPAPRTPHEQY
>TRBV10-3|TRBJ1-6|-|10
AISEWSSPLH
>TRBV7-9|TRBJ2-2|-|14
ASSLVRQGRIGELF
>TRBV10-3|TRBJ2-7|-|13
AISEPRDVNYEQY